This TCR beta chain was captured in a study of shared clonotypes between healthy human individuals. Looking at the study overall: Researchers assigned three CD4 naive, three CD4 memory, two CD8 naive and one CD8 memory plate to each donor.

The V gene end was trimmed by 4 bases and the J gene end by 4 bases; junction bases not matched to a gene: 10. The CDR3 covers 16 residues. Per germline, CDR1 KGHSH and CDR2 LQKENI. In the case of this clone: Its antigen is undetermined.

Study-wide points: Clonotypes not shared had lower generation probabilities than those common to all four donors.

The authors ran the assay at deep level. As handled by the study authors: For the immunoSEQ data, sequences were junction-only without quality scores, so filtering differed. Some clones are missing from TCRdb's copy, which holds only in-frame ones; the method was immunoSEQ multiplex PCR. D and trimming come from the DNA, and the V and J calls and clone size come from that table. The table has about 110,000 clones, about 66% seen once. Sequencing was carried out using memory CD8+ T cells sorted from blood. The subset: CD45RO+ cells pooled with CCR7-negative TemRA cells. This chain connects TRBV18 to TRBJ2-3; 8 bases are shared with TRBD1. This sequence was found in a woman younger than 45 in good health. CDR3 coding DNA: TGTGCCAGCTCACATCTCCGGGACAGGTTTTCAGATACGCAGTATTTT. It yields the protein CASSHLRDRFSDTQYF.